These 3 T cell receptor beta chains originate from one sample sequenced in a study of identical twins. TCRdb re-derived calls from the 5' RACE reads in MiXCR, one entry per CDR3 protein. Of 350,000 or so distinct CDR3 sequences in the sample, 10% to 15% were seen once. Separately, the same data were catalogued under a study of yellow fever vaccine responses in identical twins.

Source material: CD8+ T cells sorted from blood. The source is a woman between 18 and 29 years old in good health.

V and J are TRBV6-1 and TRBJ2-2, with 8 bases that match TRBD1. CDR3 length: 16 residues. Trimming at V came to 7 bases and at J to 4 bases, leaving 11 bases not matched to a gene. CDR1 is MNHNS, CDR2 SASEGT, per germline. The CDR3 nucleotides read TGTGCCAGCACCCAATTGGCTCAGGGGGCCACCGGGGAGCTGTTTTTT. Its protein is CASTQLAQGATGELFF.

This clonotype has just a few counts. The genes are TRBV28 and TRBJ2-7; TRBD1 is a possible D gene (5 bases). CDR1 MDHEN and CDR2 SYDVKM come from the germline V gene. Trimming shortened V by 2 bases and J by 2 bases, and 10 bases separated the two germline ends. This CDR3 spans 14 amino acids. CDR3: CASSLSQGTYEQYV. As DNA, the CDR3 is TGTGCCAGCAGTTTAAGTCAGGGTACCTACGAGCAGTACGTC.

V and J are TRBV27 and TRBJ2-7; no definite D call. Germline assignment: CDR1 MNHEY and CDR2 SMNVEV (reference sequence). This CDR3 has 10 amino acids. V dropped 7 bases and J dropped 5 bases, with 6 bases sitting between them. CDR3 loop: CASNGHEQYF. DNA of the CDR3: TGTGCCAGCAACGGTCACGAGCAGTACTTC.